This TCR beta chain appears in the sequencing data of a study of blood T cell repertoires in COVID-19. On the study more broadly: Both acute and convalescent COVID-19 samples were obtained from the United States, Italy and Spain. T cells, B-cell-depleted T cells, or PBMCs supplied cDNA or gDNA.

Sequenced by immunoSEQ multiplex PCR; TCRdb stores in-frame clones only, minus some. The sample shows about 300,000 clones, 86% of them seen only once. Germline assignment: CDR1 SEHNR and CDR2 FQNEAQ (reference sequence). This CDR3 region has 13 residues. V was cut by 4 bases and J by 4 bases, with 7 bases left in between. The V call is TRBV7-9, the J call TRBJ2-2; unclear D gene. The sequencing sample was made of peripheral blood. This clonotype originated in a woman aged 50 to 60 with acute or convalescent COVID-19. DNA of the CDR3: TGTGCCAGCAGCTCCTTCGTCACCGGGGAGCTGTTTTTT. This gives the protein CASSSFVTGELFF.